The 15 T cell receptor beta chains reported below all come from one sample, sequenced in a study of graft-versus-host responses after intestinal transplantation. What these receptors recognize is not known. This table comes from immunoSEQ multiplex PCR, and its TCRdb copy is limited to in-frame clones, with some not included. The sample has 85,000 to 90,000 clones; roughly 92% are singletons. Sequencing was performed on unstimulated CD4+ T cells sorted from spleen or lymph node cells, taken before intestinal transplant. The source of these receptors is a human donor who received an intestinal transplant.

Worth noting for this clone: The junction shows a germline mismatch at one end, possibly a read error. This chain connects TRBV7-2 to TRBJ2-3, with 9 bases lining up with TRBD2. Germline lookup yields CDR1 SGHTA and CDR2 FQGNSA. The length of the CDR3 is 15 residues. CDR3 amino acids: CASSLAGTSTDTQYF. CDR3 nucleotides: TGTGCCAGCAGCCTAGCGGGAACTAGCACAGATACGCAGTATTTT.

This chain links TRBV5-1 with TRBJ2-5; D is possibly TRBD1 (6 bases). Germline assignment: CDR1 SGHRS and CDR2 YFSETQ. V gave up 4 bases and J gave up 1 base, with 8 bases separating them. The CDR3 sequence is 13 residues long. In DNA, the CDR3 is TGCGCCAGCAGCCCCAGGGGCCAAGAGACCCAGTACTTC. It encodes CASSPRGQETQYF.

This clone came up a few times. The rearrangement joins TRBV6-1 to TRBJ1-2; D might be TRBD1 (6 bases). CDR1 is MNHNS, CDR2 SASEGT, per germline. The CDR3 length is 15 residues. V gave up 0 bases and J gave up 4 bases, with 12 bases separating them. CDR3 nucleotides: TGTGCCAGCAGTGAAGCGCAGCAGGGGATCTATGGCTACACCTTC. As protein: CASSEAQQGIYGYTF.

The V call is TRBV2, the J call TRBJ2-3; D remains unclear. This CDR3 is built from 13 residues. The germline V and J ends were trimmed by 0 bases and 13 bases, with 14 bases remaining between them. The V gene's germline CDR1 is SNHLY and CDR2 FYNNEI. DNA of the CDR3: TGTGCCAGCAGTGAAGCGCCCTTTACTCATGAGTATTTT. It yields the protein CASSEAPFTHEYF.

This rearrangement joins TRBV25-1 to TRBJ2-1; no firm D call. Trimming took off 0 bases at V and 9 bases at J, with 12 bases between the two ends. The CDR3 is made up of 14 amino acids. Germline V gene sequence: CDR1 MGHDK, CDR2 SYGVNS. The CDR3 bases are TGTGCCAGCAGTGAATATGGGGTTTTAGGTGAGCAGTTCTTC. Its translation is CASSEYGVLGEQFF.

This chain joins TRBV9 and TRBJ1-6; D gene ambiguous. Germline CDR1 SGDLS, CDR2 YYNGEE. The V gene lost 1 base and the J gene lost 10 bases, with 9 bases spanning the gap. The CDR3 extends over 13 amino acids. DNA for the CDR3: TGTGCCAGCAGCGTAAAATTTGACTCACCCCTCCACTTT. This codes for CASSVKFDSPLHF.

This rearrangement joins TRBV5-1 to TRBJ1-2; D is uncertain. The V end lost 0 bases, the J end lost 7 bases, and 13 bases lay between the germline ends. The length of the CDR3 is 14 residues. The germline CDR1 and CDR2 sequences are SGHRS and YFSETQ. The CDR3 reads CASSLAGGFGGYTF. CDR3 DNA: TGCGCCAGCAGCTTGGCTGGAGGGTTCGGTGGCTACACCTTC.

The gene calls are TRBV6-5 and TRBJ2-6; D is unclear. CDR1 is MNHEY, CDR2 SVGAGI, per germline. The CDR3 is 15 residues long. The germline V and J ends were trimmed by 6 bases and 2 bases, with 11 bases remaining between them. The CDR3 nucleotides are TGTGCCAGCAGGAGCCCGGGTACTGGGGCCAACGTCCTGACTTTC. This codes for CASRSPGTGANVLTF.

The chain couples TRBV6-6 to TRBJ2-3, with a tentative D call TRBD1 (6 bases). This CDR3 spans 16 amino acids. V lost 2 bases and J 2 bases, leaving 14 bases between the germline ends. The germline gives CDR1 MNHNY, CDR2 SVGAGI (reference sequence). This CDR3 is CASSYEQGHFTDTQYF. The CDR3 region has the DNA TGTGCCAGCAGTTACGAACAGGGCCATTTCACAGATACGCAGTATTTT.

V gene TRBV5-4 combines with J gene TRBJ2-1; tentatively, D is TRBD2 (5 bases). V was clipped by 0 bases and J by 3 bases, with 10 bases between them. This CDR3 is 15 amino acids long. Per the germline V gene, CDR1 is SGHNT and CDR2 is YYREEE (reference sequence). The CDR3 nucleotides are TGTGCCAGCAGCTTGGCCACGGGAAGCTACAATGAGCAGTTCTTC. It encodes CASSLATGSYNEQFF.

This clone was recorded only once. The CDR3 protein is CASSLIESSYNEQFF. For the CDR3, the DNA is TGTGCCAGCAGCTTAATCGAGAGCTCCTACAATGAGCAGTTCTTC. This chain links TRBV7-3 with TRBJ2-1; the D is unclear. Between the trimmed V and J ends, which lost 1 base and 0 bases, there was a span of 7 bases. The length of the CDR3 is 15 residues. Germline-derived CDR1 and CDR2 are SGHTA and FQGTGA.

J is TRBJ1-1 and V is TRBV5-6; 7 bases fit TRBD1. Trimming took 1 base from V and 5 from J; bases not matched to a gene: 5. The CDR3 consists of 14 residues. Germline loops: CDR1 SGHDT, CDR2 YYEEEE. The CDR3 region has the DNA TGTGCCAGCAGCTTGAGGGGGCATCGGACTGAAGCTTTCTTT. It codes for CASSLRGHRTEAFF.

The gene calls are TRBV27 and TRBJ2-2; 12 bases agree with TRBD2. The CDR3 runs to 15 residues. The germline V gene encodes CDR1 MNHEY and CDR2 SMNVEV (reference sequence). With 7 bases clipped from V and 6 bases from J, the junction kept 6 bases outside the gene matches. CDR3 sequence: CASIASGRAAGELFF. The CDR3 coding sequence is TGTGCCAGCATCGCTAGCGGGAGGGCTGCCGGGGAGCTGTTTTTT.

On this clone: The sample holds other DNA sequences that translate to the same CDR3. CDR3 coding DNA: TGCGCCAGCAGCCAAGATCCGGGACTTCCCACAGATACGCAGTATTTT. This translates into CASSQDPGLPTDTQYF. This sequence joins TRBV4-1 and TRBJ2-3, with a possible D match to TRBD2 (6 bases). This CDR3 contains 16 residues. V lost 0 bases to trimming and J lost 2 bases, with 12 bases between them. Germline CDR1 is MGHRA and CDR2 is YSYEKL.

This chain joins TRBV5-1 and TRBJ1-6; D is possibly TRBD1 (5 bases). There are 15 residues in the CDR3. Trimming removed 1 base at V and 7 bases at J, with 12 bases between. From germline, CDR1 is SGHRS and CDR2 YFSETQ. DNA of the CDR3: TGCGCCAGCAGCTTGAGTCAGGGTCTCAATTCACCCCTCCACTTT. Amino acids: CASSLSQGLNSPLHF.